The present TCR beta chain was sequenced within a study of graft-versus-host responses after intestinal transplantation. CDR3 length equals 14 residues. V lost 1 base to trimming and J lost 0 bases, with 9 bases between them. From germline, CDR1 is GTSNPN and CDR2 SVGIG (reference sequence). Study results and caveats: GvH clones occurred in recipient marrow; some first appeared in ileum or blood. Early HvG declines after transplant were associated with peak circulating GvH clone levels. High graft-versus-host to host-versus-graft clonal ratios were found in allografts of patients who had graft-donor T cell macrochimerism.

This clone occurred once. Its cognate antigen is unknown. Only in-frame clones appear in the TCRdb table, and some are missing; sequencing was by immunoSEQ multiplex PCR. The data hold 95,000 to 150,000 clones, with approximately 95% observed a single time. This chain connects TRBV30 to TRBJ1-1, with D hard to call. This TCR came from a human donor who received an intestinal transplant. This material consisted of unstimulated CD8+ T cells sorted from spleen or lymph node cells, taken before intestinal transplant. CDR3 region: CAWSGGTLNTEAFF. The CDR3 DNA reads TGTGCCTGGAGTGGCGGCACTCTGAACACTGAAGCTTTCTTT.